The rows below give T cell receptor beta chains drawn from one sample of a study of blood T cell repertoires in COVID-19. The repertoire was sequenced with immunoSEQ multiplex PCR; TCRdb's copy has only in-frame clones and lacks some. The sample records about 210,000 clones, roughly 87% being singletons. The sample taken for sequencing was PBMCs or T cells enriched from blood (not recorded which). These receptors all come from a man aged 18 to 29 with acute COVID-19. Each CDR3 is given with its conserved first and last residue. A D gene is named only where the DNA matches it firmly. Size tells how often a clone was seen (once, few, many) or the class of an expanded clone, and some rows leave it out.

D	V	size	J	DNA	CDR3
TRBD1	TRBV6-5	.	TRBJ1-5	TGTGCCAGCAGCTCGGGACAGGGACGTGCTCAGCCCCAGCATTTT	CASSSGQGRAQPQHF
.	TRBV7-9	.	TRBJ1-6	TGTGCCAGCAGCTTAGCCCCGGGCTACCAGGGCGGTTCACCCCTCCACTTT	CASSLAPGYQGGSPLHF
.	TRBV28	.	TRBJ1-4	TGTGCCAGCAGTATCAGGGGATTTGGGGAAAAACTGTTTTTT	CASSIRGFGEKLFF
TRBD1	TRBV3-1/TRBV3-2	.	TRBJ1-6	TGTGCCAGCAGCCCCGAGGGGGCTCGGAATTCACCCCTCCACTTT	CASSPEGARNSPLHF
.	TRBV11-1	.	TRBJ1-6	TGTGCCAGCAGCAGGACAGCGGTGAATTCACCCCTCCACTTT	CASSRTAVNSPLHF
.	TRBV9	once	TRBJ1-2	TGTGCCAGCAGCCAAACAACGGGGAGTAATGGCTACACCTTC	CASSQTTGSNGYTF
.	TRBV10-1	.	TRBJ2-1	TGCGCCAGCAGTGAGCGACTAGAAGCTAATGAGCAGTTCTTC	CASSERLEANEQFF
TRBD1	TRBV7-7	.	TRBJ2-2	TGTGCTAGCAGCCCCCGCGGACAGGGTGCCACCGGGGAGCTGTTTTTT	CASSPRGQGATGELFF
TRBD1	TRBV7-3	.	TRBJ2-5	TGTGCCAGCAGCTACTCCGGGACAGGGCCAGAGACCCAGTACTTC	CASSYSGTGPETQYF
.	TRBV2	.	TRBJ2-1	TGTGCCAGCCAGGAGGCTTACAATGAGCAGTTCTTC	CASQEAYNEQFF
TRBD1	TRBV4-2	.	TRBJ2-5	TGTGCCAGCAGCCAAGTCCCTACAGGGGGGTTCTTGGAGACCCAGTACTTC	CASSQVPTGGFLETQYF
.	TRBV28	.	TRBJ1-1	TGTGCCAGCAGTTCGTCAGGGTTGAACACTGAAGCTTTCTTT	CASSSSGLNTEAFF
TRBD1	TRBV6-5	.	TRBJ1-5	TGTGCCAGCAGTTTAACAGGGGGCAATCAGCCCCAGCATTTT	CASSLTGGNQPQHF
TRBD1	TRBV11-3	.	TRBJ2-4	TGTGCCAGCAGCTCGCCACAGGGGCCCCGGACAAGCAACATTCAGTACTTC	CASSSPQGPRTSNIQYF
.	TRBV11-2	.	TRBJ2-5	TGTGCCAGCAGCTTAGGTCAGATACAAGAGACCCAGTACTTC	CASSLGQIQETQYF
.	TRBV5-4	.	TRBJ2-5	TGTGCCAGCAGCTTGCCAGGGCGGCAAGAGACCCAGTACTTC	CASSLPGRQETQYF
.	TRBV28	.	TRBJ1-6	TGTGCCAGCAGCCCCCCCGGAGACAGGAATTCACCCCTCCACTTT	CASSPPGDRNSPLHF
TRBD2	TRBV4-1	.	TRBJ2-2	TGCGCCAGCAGCCAAGATTTTCTTACGGGAGGAATGGCCGGGGAGCTGTTTTTT	CASSQDFLTGGMAGELFF
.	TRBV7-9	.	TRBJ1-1	TGTGCCAGCAGCTTAGACAGGGCTGGTGATGAAGCTTTCTTT	CASSLDRAGDEAFF
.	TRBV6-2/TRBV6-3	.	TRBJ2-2	TGTGCCAGCAGTTACGCGAAGGAGAGGGACACCGGGGAGCTGTTTTTT	CASSYAKERDTGELFF
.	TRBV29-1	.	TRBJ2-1	TGCAGCGTTACCGGGACTCTCTCCTACAATGAGCAGTTCTTC	CSVTGTLSYNEQFF
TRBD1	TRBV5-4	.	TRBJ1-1	TGTGCCAGCAGCTTACAGGGGGCGTTCCATATGAACACTGAAGCTTTCTTT	CASSLQGAFHMNTEAFF
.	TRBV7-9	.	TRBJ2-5	TGTGCCAGCACCCACCACAGCATCTACCAAGAGACCCAGTACTTC	CASTHHSIYQETQYF
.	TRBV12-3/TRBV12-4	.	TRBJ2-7	TGTGCCAGCAGTTTGGGGCAGCCCTACGAGCAGTACTTC	CASSLGQPYEQYF
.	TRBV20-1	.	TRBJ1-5	TGCAGTGCTAGTCGAGCCGGGACAAACAGACAGCCCCAGCATTTT	CSASRAGTNRQPQHF
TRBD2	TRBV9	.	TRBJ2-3	TGTGCCAGCAGCGTAGCAGCGGGGGTCACAGATACGCAGTATTTT	CASSVAAGVTDTQYF
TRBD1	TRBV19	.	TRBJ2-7	TGTGCCAGTAGTACGGGGACAGGGGGGGGCTACGAGCAGTACTTC	CASSTGTGGGYEQYF
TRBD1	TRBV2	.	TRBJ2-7	TGTGCCAGCACGGGACAGGCCGCCTACGAGCAGTACTTC	CASTGQAAYEQYF
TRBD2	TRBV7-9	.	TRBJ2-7	TGTGCCAGCAGCTTGCTAGCGGGAGGGTTCGAGCAGTACTTC	CASSLLAGGFEQYF
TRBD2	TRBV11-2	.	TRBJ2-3	TGTGCCAGCAGCTCTAGACTAGCGGGGGGGAGGGGCACAGATACGCAGTATTTT	CASSSRLAGGRGTDTQYF
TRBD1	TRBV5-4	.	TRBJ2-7	TGTGCCAGCAGCTCCGAGGACAGGGGCTCCTACGAGCAGTACTTC	CASSSEDRGSYEQYF
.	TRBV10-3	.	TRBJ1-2	TGTGCCATCAGTGAACAGGGCAACTATGGCTACACCTTC	CAISEQGNYGYTF
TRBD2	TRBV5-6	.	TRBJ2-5	TGTGCCAGCAGCTTACCCGGGACTAGCGGGACCCAAGAGACCCAGTACTTC	CASSLPGTSGTQETQYF
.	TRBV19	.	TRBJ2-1	TGTGCCAGTAGTACGGGTTTCTACAATGAGCAGTTCTTC	CASSTGFYNEQFF
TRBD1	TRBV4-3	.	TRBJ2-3	TGCGCCAGCAGCCAATATGGACAGGGGGTACTTTACACAGATACGCAGTATTTT	CASSQYGQGVLYTDTQYF
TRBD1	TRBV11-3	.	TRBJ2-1	TGTGCCAGCAGCTCCGGGACAGTGGGTTTCCATGAGCAGTTCTTC	CASSSGTVGFHEQFF
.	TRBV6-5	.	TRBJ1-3	TGTGCCAGCAGCCCGGGAGGAAACACCATATATTTT	CASSPGGNTIYF
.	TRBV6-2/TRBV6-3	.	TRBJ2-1	TGTGCCAGCAGTTACAACAGGGTGATGGATGAGCAGTTCTTC	CASSYNRVMDEQFF
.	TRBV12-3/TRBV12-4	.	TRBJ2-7	TGTGCCAGCAGTTCGGACTGGTACGAGCAGTACTTC	CASSSDWYEQYF
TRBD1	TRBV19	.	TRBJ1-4	TGTGCCAGTAGTACCTCGACAGGGGCGGAAAAACTGTTTTTT	CASSTSTGAEKLFF
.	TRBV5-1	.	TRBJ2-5	TGCGCCAGCAGCCCGGGACACCCCAGGGAAGAGACCCAGTACTTC	CASSPGHPREETQYF
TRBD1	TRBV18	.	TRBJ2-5	TGTGCCAGCTCACCGGACAGGGAGGACCAAGAGACCCAGTACTTC	CASSPDREDQETQYF
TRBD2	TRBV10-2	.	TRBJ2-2	TGCGCCAGCAGTGAGGACCTAGCGGGAGCCGGGGAGCTGTTTTTT	CASSEDLAGAGELFF
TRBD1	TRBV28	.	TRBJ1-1	TGTGCCAGCAGTCGGGACAGGGATCTTGAAGCTTTCTTT	CASSRDRDLEAFF
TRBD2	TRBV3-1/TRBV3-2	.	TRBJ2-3	TGTGCCAGCAGCCAAGTTCGGGGCTTGGGCGGGGGTAGCACAGATACGCAGTATTTT	CASSQVRGLGGGSTDTQYF
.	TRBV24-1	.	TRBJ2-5	TGTGCCACCAGTGATTTTGGGCCAGCGGGAGAGACCCAGTACTTC	CATSDFGPAGETQYF
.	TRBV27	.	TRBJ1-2	TGTGCCAGCAGTTTATCTCGGACTGTACCAGGCTACACCTTC	CASSLSRTVPGYTF
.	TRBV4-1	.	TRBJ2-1	TGCGCCAGCAGCCAAGTCGTATTGAATGAGCAGTTCTTC	CASSQVVLNEQFF
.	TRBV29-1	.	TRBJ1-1	TGCAGCTCCGGTGGGGCAGGGGCCTTGAACACTGAAGCTTTCTTT	CSSGGAGALNTEAFF
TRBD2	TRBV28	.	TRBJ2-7	TGTGCCAGCAGTTTAGTAGTTGCTAGCGGGAGGGCCCGTTACGAGCAGTACTTC	CASSLVVASGRARYEQYF
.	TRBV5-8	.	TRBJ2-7	TGTGCCAGCAGCTTGTTCCAGTCCCTCTACGAGCAGTACTTC	CASSLFQSLYEQYF
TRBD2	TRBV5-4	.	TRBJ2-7	TGTGCCAGCAGTTCGGGACTAACCTACGAGCAGTACTTC	CASSSGLTYEQYF
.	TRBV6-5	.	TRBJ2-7	TGTGCCAGCAGGGACGGACTTAGAACCTACGAGCAGTACTTC	CASRDGLRTYEQYF
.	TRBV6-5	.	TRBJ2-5	TGTGCCAGCACCCGAGGGGAGACCCAGTACTTC	CASTRGETQYF
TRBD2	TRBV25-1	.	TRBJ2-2	TGTGCCAGCAGCGGTTGGACTAGCGGGCGCGCGAACACCGGGGAGCTGTTTTTT	CASSGWTSGRANTGELFF
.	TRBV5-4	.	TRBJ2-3	TGTGCCAGCAGCTTGTGGCAGGCCACAGATACGCAGTATTTT	CASSLWQATDTQYF
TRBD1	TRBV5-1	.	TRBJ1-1	TGCGCCAGCAGCTTCCAGGGGACAGCCATGAACACTGAAGCTTTCTTT	CASSFQGTAMNTEAFF